This T cell receptor (beta chain) was identified in a study of technical replicates of blood from a few donors. TCRdb's table, derived via immunoSEQ multiplex PCR, lists solely in-frame clones and lacks some. The repertoire has tens of thousands of clones, 86% of them found once; the top ten carry about 5.1%. In germline, CDR1 is MNHEY, CDR2 SMNVEV (reference sequence). There are 17 residues in the CDR3. V was pared by 2 bases and J by 8 bases, with 22 bases between. The sequenced sample consisted of PBMCs. J is TRBJ2-1 and V is TRBV27, with D tentatively TRBD1 (8 bases). The receptor was derived from a human donor in good health. Some clones in this sample may be carry-over from other donors' samples. The CDR3, as DNA: TGTGCCAGCAGTTTACGTACAGGGGGAGGGAGAACGTATGAGCAGTTCTTC. Its protein product is CASSLRTGGGRTYEQFF.